The T cell receptor (beta chain) described here comes from a study of cytomegalovirus exposure and HLA in healthy donors. Primers: 60 Vbeta forward and 13 Jbeta reverse. Profiling relied on immunoSEQ multiplex PCR, and the TCRdb table lists in-frame clones only, not all of them. This repertoire shows over 85,000 clones, around 64% found once; its top ten account for around 2.3%. In regard to this clone: Its ends do not fully match the called genes, so a read error is possible.

This CDR3 is 15 amino acids long. Per the germline V gene, CDR1 is SGHDT and CDR2 is YYEEEE. The sequenced sample consisted of PBMCs. This TCR was recovered from a man aged 30 to 45 in good health and CMV-seronegative. The chain links TRBV5-6 to TRBJ2-5; TRBD2 aligns across 9 bases. For the CDR3, the DNA is TGTCCCAGCAGCCCACCAGCGGGGGGATTAGAGACCCAGTACTTC. Translation: CPSSPPAGGLETQYF.